Only a few counts were recorded for the clone carrying this TCR beta chain. Antigen specificity is unknown. This record comes from a study of T cell repertoires in cytomegalovirus infection. Study-level points and caveats: The ex vivo response was dominated by HLA-C-restricted CMV-specific TCR beta clonotypes. There were carriers of CMV plus the relevant HLA, and cumulative public TCR beta family frequency identified them.

V was clipped by 5 bases and J by 2 bases, with 7 bases between them. Germline V gives CDR1 SGHVS, CDR2 FNYEAQ. The CDR3 has 12 amino acids. TCRdb reanalysed the reads using MiXCR and keeps one entry per CDR3 protein. The sample lists 150,000 to 200,000 distinct CDR3 sequences; about 18% were seen once. Sequencing was done on a sample of CD8+ T cells from PBMCs. The chain has TRBV7-6 and TRBJ2-7; D not resolved. This receptor was identified in a human donor in good health (CMV status not recorded). Some clones in this sample may be carry-over from other donors' samples. CDR3 sequence (DNA): TGTGCCAGCAGCCTCCGTGCCTACGAGCAGTACTTC. This gives the protein CASSLRAYEQYF. Supplemented by reference TRBV7-6 and TRBJ2-7, the full variable domain reads GAGVSQSPRYKVTKRGQDVALRCDPISGHVSLYWYRQALGQGPEFLTYFNYEAQQDKSGLPNDRFSAERPEGSISTLTIQRTEQRDSAMYRCASSLRAYEQYFGPGTRLTVT.